This T cell receptor beta chain comes out of a study of cytomegalovirus exposure and HLA in healthy donors. Across the whole study: Roughly 179 million T cells yielded more than 95 million unique TCR beta sequences, as an earlier analysis found.

The PCR contained 60 Vbeta and 13 Jbeta primers. Only in-frame clones appear in the TCRdb table, and some are missing; sequencing was by immunoSEQ multiplex PCR. This sample has 90,000 to 150,000 clones; roughly 82% occur once, and the top ten carry around 1.5%. As concerns this clone: Its target is unknown.

General study findings and limits: Most TCR sequences were rare, but some public TCRs occurred in many donors. In vitro confirmation showed three CMV-associated chains to be CMV antigen specific.

The sequenced sample was PBMCs. The sequence was collected from a woman younger than 30 in good health and CMV-seronegative.

The chain's CDR3 is CASGGHLNTGELFF. CDR3 coding DNA: TGTGCTAGTGGGGGACATCTGAACACCGGGGAGCTGTTTTTT. The chain recombines TRBV12-5 with TRBJ2-2; possible D gene TRBD1, 6 bases. CDR3 length: 14 amino acids. V shed 6 bases and J shed 1 base, with 9 bases lying between them. CDR1 is LGHNT, CDR2 FRNRAP, per germline.